A selection of T cell receptor beta chains follows, all from one sample in a study of T cell repertoires in cytomegalovirus infection. Using its own MiXCR run on the reads, TCRdb lists one record per CDR3 protein. The table lists roughly 230,000 distinct CDR3 sequences, under 25% of them singletons. The sequencing input was CD8+ T cells from PBMCs. These TCRs come from a human donor in good health (CMV status not recorded). Some clones in this sample may be carry-over from other donors' samples. The CDR3 runs from the conserved cysteine through the conserved F or W. A D gene is named only where the DNA matches it firmly. The listing skips clone size in some rows; elsewhere it reads once, few, many or a size class.

D	V	size	J	DNA	CDR3
.	TRBV20-1	.	TRBJ2-7	TGCAGTGCTAGAGGGCCCACTCCCCGGGACCCCTACGAGCAGTACTTC	CSARGPTPRDPYEQYF
TRBD2	TRBV28	once	TRBJ2-7	TGTGCCAGCAGTGGGATAGCGGGGGTCACCCCCTACGAGCAGTACTTC	CASSGIAGVTPYEQYF
.	TRBV7-8	.	TRBJ2-6	TGTGCCAGCAGCCCCACTAGCTTCGGCATTCTCTCTGGGGCCAACGTCCTGACTTTC	CASSPTSFGILSGANVLTF
TRBD1	TRBV7-8	few	TRBJ1-2	TGTGCCAGCAGCTTAGCCGCAGGGGGGGGTAACTATGGCTACACCTTC	CASSLAAGGGNYGYTF
TRBD1	TRBV29-1	.	TRBJ1-2	TGCAGCGTCGCCGGGACAGGCTATGGCTACACCTTC	CSVAGTGYGYTF
.	TRBV7-6	few	TRBJ2-4	TGTGCCAGCAGCCGTCACAGGGTAGCCAAAAACATTCAGTACTTC	CASSRHRVAKNIQYF
.	TRBV6-6	few	TRBJ2-2	TGTGCCAGCAGTCACTATACGGTTGGGGGTTTTGGAGGGGGCACCGGGGAGCTGTTTTTT	CASSHYTVGGFGGGTGELFF
TRBD2	TRBV7-9	many	TRBJ2-3	TGTGCCAGCGTTGATTTCAGCGGGGGAGGCACAGATACGCAGTATTTT	CASVDFSGGGTDTQYF
.	TRBV6-2/TRBV6-3	.	TRBJ2-7	TGTGCCAGCAGTTACCTCGGGGTAGCGGAGATAACCTACGAGCAGTACTTC	CASSYLGVAEITYEQYF
TRBD2	TRBV7-6	.	TRBJ2-5	TGTGCCAGCAGCTTTAGCGGACTAGCGGGGGAGTCACAAGAGACCCAGTACTTC	CASSFSGLAGESQETQYF
.	TRBV27	once	TRBJ1-6	TGTGCCAGCAGTTTTCGGGGGGCACCCCTCCACTTT	CASSFRGAPLHF
.	TRBV28	few	TRBJ1-3	TGTGCCAGCAGTTTCGGGGTCCCTGGAAACACCATATATTTT	CASSFGVPGNTIYF
.	TRBV27	few	TRBJ2-1	TGTGCCAGCAAGAGGGGTATCAATGAGCAGTTCTTC	CASKRGINEQFF
.	TRBV12-3/TRBV12-4	.	TRBJ1-2	TGTGCCAGCAGTTTAGCGGTGTTTAACTATGGCTACACCTTC	CASSLAVFNYGYTF
.	TRBV6-1	many	TRBJ2-1	TGTGCCAGCAGGGCTTCCGTTAGCTCCTACAATGAGCAGTTCTTC	CASRASVSSYNEQFF
.	TRBV28	many	TRBJ2-7	TGTGCCAGCAGTAGTCGACCGCTCTCCTACGAGCAGTACTTC	CASSSRPLSYEQYF
TRBD1	TRBV6-1	many	TRBJ1-1	TGTGCCAGCAGGACAGGGGCCACTGAAGCTTTCTTT	CASRTGATEAFF
TRBD2	TRBV7-6	many	TRBJ2-1	TGTGCCAGCAGCCCGCCTAGCGGGAGAACCTACAATGAGCAGTTCTTC	CASSPPSGRTYNEQFF
.	TRBV5-6	.	TRBJ1-6	TGTGCCAGCAGCCCGGTCGGATATAATTCACCCCTCCACTTT	CASSPVGYNSPLHF
.	TRBV7-2	few	TRBJ1-4	TGTGCCAGCAGCTTAGTTTCAGGGGCCAGGGCGGCAACTAATGAAAAACTGTTTTTT	CASSLVSGARAATNEKLFF
.	TRBV28	.	TRBJ2-7	TGTGCCAGCAGTTTAGGGACGGCCACCTACGAGCAGTACTTC	CASSLGTATYEQYF
.	TRBV28	.	TRBJ2-1	TGTGCCAGTTCCGAGGGGAGCAGGGGTGCCTACAATGAGCAGTTCTTC	CASSEGSRGAYNEQFF
.	TRBV7-3	few	TRBJ2-3	TGTGCCAGCAGCTTAACCGGCGGAGCCACAGATACGCAGTATTTT	CASSLTGGATDTQYF
TRBD2	TRBV18	few	TRBJ2-1	TGTGCCAGCTCACCACCACTAGCGCCCGCTGAGCAGTTCTTC	CASSPPLAPAEQFF
TRBD1	TRBV7-9	few	TRBJ1-5	TGTGCCAGCAGCTTAACAGGGGAAAGGGGGAATCAGCCCCAGCATTTT	CASSLTGERGNQPQHF
TRBD2	TRBV20-1	few	TRBJ2-5	TGCAGTGCGAAGGGACTAGCGGACCAAGAGACCCAGTACTTC	CSAKGLADQETQYF
TRBD2	TRBV12-3/TRBV12-4	many	TRBJ2-3	TGTGCCAGCAGACTAGCGGGGGGTACAGATACGCAGTATTTT	CASRLAGGTDTQYF
TRBD2	TRBV24-1	few	TRBJ2-3	TGTGCCACCAGTGATTCGGTGACTAGCGGGTTAGACACAGATACGCAGTATTTT	CATSDSVTSGLDTDTQYF
TRBD2	TRBV30	.	TRBJ2-1	TGTGCCTGGAGTTTACCGGGACTAGCGGACTACAATGAGCAGTTCTTC	CAWSLPGLADYNEQFF
.	TRBV7-8	.	TRBJ1-1	TGTGCCAGCATAATTCCGGGACTTGAAGCTTTCTTT	CASIIPGLEAFF
.	TRBV12-3/TRBV12-4	few	TRBJ2-7	TGTGCCAGCAGTAGAGGGCCAACCTACGAGCAGTACTTC	CASSRGPTYEQYF
TRBD1	TRBV7-8	many	TRBJ2-7	TGTGCCAGCAGCTTAGGGACAGGGGATTTTTACGAGCAGTACTTC	CASSLGTGDFYEQYF
.	TRBV7-8	many	TRBJ2-5	TGTGCCAGCAGCCGTCGAGAACCATTCCAAGAGACCCAGTACTTC	CASSRREPFQETQYF
TRBD2	TRBV9	.	TRBJ2-3	TGTGCCAGCAGCGGTAGCGGGGGACTCACAGATACGCAGTATTTT	CASSGSGGLTDTQYF
.	TRBV7-6	many	TRBJ1-5	TGTGCCAGCAGCTTAGGAGGACAGTATAGCAATCAGCCCCAGCATTTT	CASSLGGQYSNQPQHF
.	TRBV20-1	.	TRBJ2-7	TGCAGTGCTAGAGTTGTTAGCCGGTCCTACGAGCAGTACTTC	CSARVVSRSYEQYF
.	TRBV15	.	TRBJ2-1	TGTGCCACCAGCAGAGATTGGGGGGGGGCCGGGGATGAGCAGTTCTTC	CATSRDWGGAGDEQFF